The present T cell receptor (beta chain) was sequenced within a study of beta chain features in type 1 diabetes (dated by TCRdb to the late 2010s). As for the study more broadly: No differences in mean age, gender distribution, total cell number or subset yield were found between patients and healthy donors. A total of about 110,000,000 sorted cells were examined across all samples, and a strong correlation was observed between cell number per subset and RNA yield. The study compared TCRB repertoires of sorted circulating CD4+ T cell subsets between recently diagnosed type 1 diabetes patients and matched healthy donors. Whereas all 28 donors provided naive and central memory subsets, regulatory and stem cell-like memory subsets were isolated from just 8 patients and roughly 8 healthy donors.

Only a few counts were recorded for this clone. The antigen this receptor binds is unknown. Base qualities are not at hand, and no much larger clone is one base apart. A single peripheral blood draw of about 120 mL on average was collected from each donor into heparinised tubes. A BD FACSAria II and a panel including CD45RO, CCR7, CD25, CD127, CD95 and CD27 were used to sort naive, central memory, regulatory and stem cell-like memory CD4+ T cells. Purity was above 95% for every sorted population. PBMCs were isolated right away by Lymphoprep density gradient centrifugation and were stained directly, without culture. So that batch effects would be minimized, each experiment stained and sorted samples in pairs, pairing one healthy donor with one patient. The entire amount of isolated RNA was reverse transcribed using the High Capacity cDNA Reverse Transcription Kit, so the sequenced TCRB transcripts were expressed ones. Deep immunoSEQ sequencing was performed on naive, central memory and regulatory T cell samples, with an average of roughly 3.5 million total reads per sample. Sorted cells were lysed in RLT buffer and RNA was extracted with DNase-treated RNeasy Micro or Mini kits, depending on cell number. Each cell subset was processed separately to prevent cross-contamination, with patient and healthy donor samples processed together. Using the immunoSEQ multiplex PCR, TCRB sequences were amplified from cDNA into 87-bp fragments spanning the CDR3 region. Amplicons were sequenced on the Illumina HiSeq platform. The authors processed their data as follows. Synthetic template baselines were used to correct PCR bias computationally, reads within Hamming distance 2 were collapsed, and singletons that could not be merged were discarded. Reads were aligned to IMGT to assign V, D and J genes, CDR3 length, and insertions or deletions at six rearrangement sites. Within each subset, clonotype counts were normalized to the number of sorted cells before true diversity and Gini coefficients were calculated with the tcR R package. Repertoire sharing was quantified using the overlap coefficient calculated on TCRB nucleotide sequences. Out-of-frame TCRB sequences from naive cells were analyzed as a proxy for the pre-selection repertoire. Held by TCRdb, this immuneACCESS table contains in-frame sequences only and omits some clones. Under half of the omission traces to an unresolved V gene where checked; the cause of the rest is unknown. The DNA gave D and trimming, while V, J and clone size come from that table. For this sample the table gives around 310,000 clones, of which approximately 12% were detected only once. Together, the top ten hold about 0.016% of the sample.

General study outcomes and caveats: A moderate but significant shortening of TCRB CDR3 length was observed in type 1 diabetes patients in all four CD4+ subsets. Because small numbers of individuals were included in the HLA sub-analyses, any influence of HLA type on TCRB rearrangement was left unresolved. The naive, central memory and regulatory TCRB repertoires appeared to resemble one another more closely among patients than among healthy donors. At VDJ recombination sites, patients with type 1 diabetes made fewer insertions and deleted more nucleotides, a pattern implying thymic rearrangement abnormalities. Shorter templates might be favored by PCR, yet because patient and control samples were amplified and corrected together, any such skew would affect both groups equally. Because cDNA rather than genomic DNA was sequenced, highly expressing activated cells could have been over-represented, although no difference in activation and CD3 levels was found between groups.

V has 6 bases trimmed and J has 2 bases trimmed; junction bases matching no gene number 9. CDR1 and CDR2 are drawn from the germline V gene: SQVTM, ANQGSEA. Inclusive of the bounding cysteine and phenylalanine, the CDR3 is 15 residues long. The CDR3 DNA has 45 bases and is translated from base 1. This sequence originates from a woman younger than 35 with type 1 diabetes. Recombination joined TRBV29-1 with TRBJ2-3, with 9 middle bases fitting TRBD2. The specimen was naive CD4+ T cells from blood. This specimen's cell subset or site label, interpreted: true naive CD4+ T cells. The DNA sequence is as follows: TGCAGCGTAAGCCCGACTAGCGGAAACACAGATACGCAGTATTTT. The resulting protein is CSVSPTSGNTDTQYF.